Below are 16 T cell receptor beta chains sequenced from a single sample in a study of blood T cell repertoires in COVID-19. Libraries were prepared by immunoSEQ multiplex PCR; TCRdb keeps only in-frame clonotypes and omits some of them. The table includes about 120,000 clones, roughly nine tenths detected once. Sample: peripheral blood. These receptors all stem from a human donor in a cohort sampled during active COVID-19.

This clone has a single count. The chain's CDR3 is CASSGRGDYGYTF. DNA for the CDR3: TGTGCCAGCAGCGGCCGCGGAGACTATGGCTACACCTTC. The rearrangement joins TRBV5-6 to TRBJ1-2; D is uncertain. Trimming removed 4 bases at V and 3 bases at J, with 10 bases between. The germline V gene encodes CDR1 SGHDT and CDR2 YYEEEE. This CDR3 spans 13 amino acids.

The chain couples TRBV30 to TRBJ2-5; possible D gene TRBD1, 7 bases. V was trimmed by 2 bases and J by 9 bases, leaving 16 bases between them. Germline assignment: CDR1 GTSNPN and CDR2 SVGIG (reference sequence). The CDR3 consists of 13 residues. The CDR3 loop is CAWSSRGEKAQYF. The CDR3 DNA sequence: TGTGCCTGGAGTTCCAGGGGGGAGAAGGCCCAGTACTTC.

The chain has TRBV29-1 and TRBJ2-5, with D uncertain. V dropped 4 bases and J dropped 2 bases, with 8 bases sitting between them. The CDR3 spans 12 residues. Germline V gene sequence: CDR1 SQVTM, CDR2 ANQGSEA. CDR3 coding DNA: TGCAGCGTTGCTGGCGGTCAAGAGACCCAGTACTTC. It specifies CSVAGGQETQYF.

The table lists this clone with a count of one. V gene TRBV19 combines with J gene TRBJ2-3; 8 positions match TRBD1. With 4 bases clipped from V and 3 bases from J, the junction kept 3 bases outside the gene matches. From germline, CDR1 is LNHDA and CDR2 SQIVND (reference sequence). The CDR3 spans 14 residues. The CDR3 protein is CASSRTGRTDTQYF. The CDR3 DNA reads as TGTGCCAGTAGTAGGACAGGGAGGACAGATACGCAGTATTTT.

The chain employs TRBV19 and TRBJ2-3, with 8 bases that match TRBD1. Germline assignment: CDR1 LNHDA and CDR2 SQIVND (reference sequence). V gave up 4 bases and J gave up 2 bases; unmatched junction bases: 8. The CDR3 sequence is 16 residues long. The CDR3 DNA reads TGTGCCAGTAGTAGGAGCAGGGGGCCCTTCACAGATACGCAGTATTTT. It codes for CASSRSRGPFTDTQYF.

The chain uses TRBV19 and TRBJ1-1, with D possibly being TRBD1 (5 bases). Germline V CDR1 and CDR2: LNHDA, SQIVND (reference sequence). The CDR3 is made up of 14 amino acids. V shed 8 bases and J shed 7 bases, with 20 bases lying between them. CDR3 in amino acids: CASFVFNGGGEAFF. CDR3 nucleotide sequence: TGTGCCAGTTTCGTCTTCAACGGGGGGGGTGAAGCTTTCTTT.

The chain uses TRBV24-1 and TRBJ2-3; TRBD2 is a possible D gene (6 bases). Germline CDR1 reads KGHDR; CDR2 reads SFDVKD. This CDR3 spans 17 amino acids. The V end lost 3 bases, the J end lost 6 bases, and 21 bases lay between the germline ends. The chain's CDR3 is CATSDPELAQGPDTQYF. The CDR3 DNA reads TGTGCCACCAGTGATCCCGAACTAGCCCAGGGCCCGGATACGCAGTATTTT.

DNA for the CDR3: TGTGCCAGCAGCGGACTAGCCAACGTCTTGAATGAGCAGTTCTTC. Its translation is CASSGLANVLNEQFF. The chain combines TRBV5-6 with TRBJ2-1, with 8 positions matching TRBD2. V shed 4 bases and J 7 bases; nucleotides not matched to a gene: 10. In germline, CDR1 is SGHDT, CDR2 YYEEEE. This CDR3 has 15 amino acids.

Turning to this clone: Other DNA sequences in the same sample also yield this CDR3. CDR3 DNA: TGTGCCAGCTCGCCTAGACAGGACACTGAAGCTTTCTTT. Residues: CASSPRQDTEAFF. The genes are TRBV18 and TRBJ1-1, with D possibly being TRBD1 (6 bases). Per the germline V gene, CDR1 is KGHSH and CDR2 is LQKENI. Trimming shortened V by 6 bases and J by 3 bases, and 11 bases separated the two germline ends. The CDR3 runs to 13 residues.

The V gene is TRBV5-1, the J gene TRBJ2-3; 13 bases match TRBD2. There are 18 residues in the CDR3. Germline lookup yields CDR1 SGHRS and CDR2 YFSETQ. The V segment lost 2 bases and the J segment 4 bases; nucleotides outside the gene matches: 10. The CDR3 protein is CASSFLGLAGDGPDTQYF. CDR3 DNA sequence: TGCGCCAGCAGCTTTTTAGGACTAGCGGGAGATGGCCCAGATACGCAGTATTTT. Drawing the rest from reference TRBV5-1 and TRBJ2-3, the complete variable domain is KAGVTQTPRYLIKTRGQQVTLSCSPISGHRSVSWYQQTPGQGLQFLFEYFSETQRNKGNFPGRFSGRQFSNSRSEMNVSTLELGDSALYLCASSFLGLAGDGPDTQYFGPGTRLTVL.

This clone was counted once. The genes are TRBV4-1 and TRBJ2-5, with D possibly matching TRBD2 (5 bases). CDR1 and CDR2 (germline): MGHRA, YSYEKL. The CDR3 loop spans 15 amino acids. The V gene lost 0 bases and the J gene lost 10 bases, with 18 bases spanning the gap. CDR3 nucleotide sequence: TGCGCCAGCAGCCAAGATCGGGGTGGTATGAGGAGCCAGTACTTC. Translating gives CASSQDRGGMRSQYF.

The chain carries TRBV24-1 and TRBJ2-5; D might be TRBD2 (5 bases). The CDR3 is made up of 15 amino acids. Deletions cut 5 bases from V and 5 bases from J, with 17 bases between. Germline V CDR1 and CDR2: KGHDR, SFDVKD. The CDR3 here is CATSAGLGSGETQYF. CDR3 coding DNA: TGTGCCACCAGTGCAGGACTGGGGAGTGGGGAGACCCAGTACTTC.

CDR3 region: CASRALGQGESGYTF. The DNA for the CDR3 is TGTGCCAGCAGAGCCCTGGGACAGGGGGAAAGTGGCTACACCTTC. V usage is TRBV25-1 and J usage is TRBJ1-2; TRBD1 matches 11 bases. Germline CDR1 and CDR2: MGHDK and SYGVNS. Trimming took 6 bases from V and 7 from J; bases not matched to a gene: 10. The CDR3 runs to 15 residues.

The chain has TRBV6-4 and TRBJ1-2, with D unclear. Germline values: CDR1 MRHNA, CDR2 SNTAGT. The CDR3 is made up of 15 amino acids. Trimming cost V 2 bases and J 4 bases, with 14 bases left between them. The CDR3 here is CASSDESQATYGYTF. The CDR3 DNA follows: TGTGCCAGCAGTGACGAGTCGCAGGCGACCTATGGCTACACCTTC.

The chain is built from TRBV5-6 and TRBJ1-5; D is unclear. CDR3 length: 17 residues. In germline, CDR1 is SGHDT, CDR2 YYEEEE. V was shortened by 4 bases and J by 2 bases, with 19 bases between the two germline ends. For the CDR3, the DNA is TGTGCCAGCAGCGCCACGTCGCCCTATAGTCGCAATCAGCCCCAGCATTTT. Protein sequence: CASSATSPYSRNQPQHF.

The chain uses TRBV6-5 and TRBJ2-7; the D is unclear. The CDR3 runs 13 residues. Germline values: CDR1 MNHEY, CDR2 SVGAGI. Trimming took off 6 bases at V and 3 bases at J, with 12 bases between the two ends. The CDR3 region has the DNA TGTGCCAGCAGCTCAAATCCCGGCTACGAGCAGTACTTC. Encoded protein: CASSSNPGYEQYF.